The next 2 T cell receptor beta chains were all read from a single sample in a study of T cell clonotyping in hematopoietic cell transplantation. Assay: immunoSEQ multiplex PCR; the TCRdb copy retains only in-frame clones and omits some. The repertoire includes more than 12,000 clones, around 62% of them detected once, and 8% to 10% sits in the top ten. Sequencing was done on a sample of PBMCs. The receptors here all came from a human donor who either received an allogeneic hematopoietic cell transplant for a myeloid malignancy or was a related donor (not recorded which). Some clones in this sample may be carry-over from other donors' samples.

The chain combines TRBV6-5 with TRBJ2-7; perhaps TRBD1 as D (6 bases). V was trimmed by 3 bases and J by 5 bases, leaving 14 bases between them. Germline V gene lookup returns CDR1 MNHEY and CDR2 SVGAGI. The CDR3 is 14 residues long. CDR3 nucleotides: TGTGCCAGCAGTTATGGGGGCGCCGGAAACGAGCAGTACTTC. Amino acids: CASSYGGAGNEQYF.

This clone has more than one count but fewer than ten. The CDR3 loop reads CASSFSDQGHSNQPQHF. The CDR3 region has the DNA TGTGCCAGCAGCTTTTCCGACCAGGGACATAGCAATCAGCCCCAGCATTTT. The chain joins TRBV7-9 to TRBJ1-5; the D gene is possibly TRBD1 (6 bases). This CDR3 is built from 17 residues. The germline CDR1 and CDR2 sequences are SEHNR and FQNEAQ (reference sequence). V was shortened by 3 bases and J by 0 bases, with 15 bases between the two germline ends.